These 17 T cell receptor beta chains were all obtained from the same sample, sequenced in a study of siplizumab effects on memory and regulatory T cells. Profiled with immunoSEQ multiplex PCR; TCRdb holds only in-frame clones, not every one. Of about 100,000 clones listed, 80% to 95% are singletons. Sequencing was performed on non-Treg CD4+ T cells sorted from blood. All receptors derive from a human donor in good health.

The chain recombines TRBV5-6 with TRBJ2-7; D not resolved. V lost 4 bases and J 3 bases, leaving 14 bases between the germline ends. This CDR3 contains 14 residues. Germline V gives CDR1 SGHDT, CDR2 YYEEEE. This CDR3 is CASSVRWPLYEQYF. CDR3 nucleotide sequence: TGTGCCAGCAGCGTCCGGTGGCCGCTCTACGAGCAGTACTTC.

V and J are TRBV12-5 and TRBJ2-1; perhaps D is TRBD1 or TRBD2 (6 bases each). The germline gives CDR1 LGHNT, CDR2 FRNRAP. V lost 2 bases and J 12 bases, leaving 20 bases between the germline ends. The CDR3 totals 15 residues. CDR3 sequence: CASGLSGALYSGQFF. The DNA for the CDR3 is TGTGCTAGTGGTTTGTCGGGGGCCCTCTACTCTGGGCAGTTCTTC.

The CDR3: CASSPYRTGGNSGANVLTF. The CDR3 coding sequence is TGTGCCAGCTCACCCTATAGGACAGGGGGAAACTCTGGGGCCAACGTCCTGACTTTC. The chain uses TRBV18 and TRBJ2-6; TRBD1 aligns across 10 bases. In germline, CDR1 is KGHSH, CDR2 LQKENI. CDR3 length: 19 residues. V shed 3 bases, J shed 0 bases, and the junction held 8 bases outside the gene matches.

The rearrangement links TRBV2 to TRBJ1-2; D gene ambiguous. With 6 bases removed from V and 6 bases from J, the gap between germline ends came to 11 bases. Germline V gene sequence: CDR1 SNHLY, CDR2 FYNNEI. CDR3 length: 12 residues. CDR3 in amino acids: CASRSWGNGYTF. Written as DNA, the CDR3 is TGTGCCAGCAGGAGTTGGGGAAATGGCTACACCTTC.

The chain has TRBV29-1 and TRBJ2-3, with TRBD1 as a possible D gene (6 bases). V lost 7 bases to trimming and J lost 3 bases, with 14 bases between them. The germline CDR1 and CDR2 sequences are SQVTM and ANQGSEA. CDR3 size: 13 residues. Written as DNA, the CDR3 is TGCAGCGCACTGTTAGGGGGAACAGATACGCAGTATTTT. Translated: CSALLGGTDTQYF.

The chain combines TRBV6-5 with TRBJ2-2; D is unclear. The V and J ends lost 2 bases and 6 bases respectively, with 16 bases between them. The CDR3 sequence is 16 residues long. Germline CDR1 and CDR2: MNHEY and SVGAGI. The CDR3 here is CASSYPQAGLPGELFF. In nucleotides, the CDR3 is TGTGCCAGCAGTTACCCCCAAGCCGGGCTCCCCGGGGAGCTGTTTTTT.

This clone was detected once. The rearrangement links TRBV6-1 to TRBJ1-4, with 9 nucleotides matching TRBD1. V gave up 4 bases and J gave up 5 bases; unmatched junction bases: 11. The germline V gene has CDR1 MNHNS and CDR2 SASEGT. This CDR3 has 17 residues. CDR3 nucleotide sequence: TGTGCCAGCAGTGGCAGGGGAGGGACAGGGCTCAATGAAAAACTGTTTTTT. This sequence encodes CASSGRGGTGLNEKLFF.

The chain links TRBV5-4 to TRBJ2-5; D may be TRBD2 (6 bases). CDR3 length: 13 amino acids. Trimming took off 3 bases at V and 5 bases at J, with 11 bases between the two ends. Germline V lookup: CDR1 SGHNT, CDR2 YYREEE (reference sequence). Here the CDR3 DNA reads TGTGCCAGCAGCTCCCAGGAGGGGGAGACCCAGTACTTC. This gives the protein CASSSQEGETQYF.

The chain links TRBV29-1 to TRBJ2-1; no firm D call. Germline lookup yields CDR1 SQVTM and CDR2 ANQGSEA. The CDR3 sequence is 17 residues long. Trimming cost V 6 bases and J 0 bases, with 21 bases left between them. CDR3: CSVPKRGSASSYNEQFF. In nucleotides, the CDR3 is TGCAGCGTCCCAAAGCGTGGGTCAGCAAGCTCCTACAATGAGCAGTTCTTC.

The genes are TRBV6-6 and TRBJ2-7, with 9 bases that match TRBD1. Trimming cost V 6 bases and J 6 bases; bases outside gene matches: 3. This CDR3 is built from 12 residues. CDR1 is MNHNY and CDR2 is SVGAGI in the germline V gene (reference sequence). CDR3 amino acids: CASRGTGPEQYF. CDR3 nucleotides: TGTGCCAGCAGGGGGACAGGGCCCGAGCAGTACTTC.

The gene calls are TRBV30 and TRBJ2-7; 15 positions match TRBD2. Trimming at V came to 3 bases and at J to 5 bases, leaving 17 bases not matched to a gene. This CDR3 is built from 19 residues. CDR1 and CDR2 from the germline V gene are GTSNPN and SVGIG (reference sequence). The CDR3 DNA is TGTGCCTGGAGCAACACCCGGACTAGCGGGAGGGTGCCCTGGAACGAGCAGTACTTC. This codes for CAWSNTRTSGRVPWNEQYF.

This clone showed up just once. The CDR3 DNA reads as TGTGCCAGCAGTGGTTCCTTATCCGTCAGCTACGAGCAGTACTTC. The encoded protein is CASSGSLSVSYEQYF. The chain uses TRBV6-1 and TRBJ2-7; D is uncertain. CDR1 MNHNS and CDR2 SASEGT come from the germline V gene. This CDR3 contains 15 residues. V was pared by 4 bases and J by 3 bases, with 16 bases between.

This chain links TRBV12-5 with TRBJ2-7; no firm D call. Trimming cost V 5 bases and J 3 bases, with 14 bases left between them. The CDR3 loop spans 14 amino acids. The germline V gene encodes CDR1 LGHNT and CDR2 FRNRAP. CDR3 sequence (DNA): TGTGCTAGTGGTCCGACTCAGCGAAACTACGAGCAGTACTTC. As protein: CASGPTQRNYEQYF.

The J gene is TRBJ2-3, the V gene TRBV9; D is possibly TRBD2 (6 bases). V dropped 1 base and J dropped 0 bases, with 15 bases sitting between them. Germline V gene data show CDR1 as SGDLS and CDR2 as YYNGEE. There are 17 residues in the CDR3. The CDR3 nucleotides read TGTGCCAGCAGCGTACTTGGAGGGAGGTATAGCACAGATACGCAGTATTTT. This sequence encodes CASSVLGGRYSTDTQYF.

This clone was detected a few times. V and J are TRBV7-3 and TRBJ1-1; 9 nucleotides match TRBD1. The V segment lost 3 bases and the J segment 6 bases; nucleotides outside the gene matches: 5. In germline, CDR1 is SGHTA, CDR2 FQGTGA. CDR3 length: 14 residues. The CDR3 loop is CASSFGTGSAEAFF. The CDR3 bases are TGTGCCAGCAGCTTTGGGACAGGGTCGGCTGAAGCTTTCTTT.

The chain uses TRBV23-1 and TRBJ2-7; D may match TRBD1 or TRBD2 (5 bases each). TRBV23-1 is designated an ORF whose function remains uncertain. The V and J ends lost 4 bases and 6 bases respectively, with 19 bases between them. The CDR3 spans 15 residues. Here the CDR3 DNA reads TGCGCCAGCAGTCTACCCCCGGGACCAAAACGCGAGCAGTACTTC. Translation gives CASSLPPGPKREQYF.

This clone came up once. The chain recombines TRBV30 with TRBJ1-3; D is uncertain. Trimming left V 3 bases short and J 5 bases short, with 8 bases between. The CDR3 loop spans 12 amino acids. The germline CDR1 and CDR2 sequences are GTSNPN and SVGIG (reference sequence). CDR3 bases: TGTGCCTGGAGCCCCAACAGAAACACCATATATTTT. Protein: CAWSPNRNTIYF.